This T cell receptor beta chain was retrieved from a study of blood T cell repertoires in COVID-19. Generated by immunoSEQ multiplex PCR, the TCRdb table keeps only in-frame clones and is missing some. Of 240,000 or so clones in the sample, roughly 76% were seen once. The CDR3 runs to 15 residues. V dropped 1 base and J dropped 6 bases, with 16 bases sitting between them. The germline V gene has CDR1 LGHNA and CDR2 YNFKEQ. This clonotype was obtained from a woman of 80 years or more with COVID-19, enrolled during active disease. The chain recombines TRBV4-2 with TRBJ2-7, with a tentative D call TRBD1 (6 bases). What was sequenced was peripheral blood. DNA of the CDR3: TGTGCCAGCAGCCAAGGGGCCCGGGACAACGTCGAGCAGTACTTC. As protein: CASSQGARDNVEQYF.